Presented here are 2 T cell receptor beta chains from one specimen sequenced in a study of HIV-infected patients and healthy controls. Alpha and beta constant-region primers primed reverse transcription of 500 to 550 ng RNA. Alpha and beta chain libraries were made separately by chain-specific third strand synthesis with multiplexing indices. TCRdb re-called the 5' RACE reads through MiXCR, storing one row per CDR3 protein. This sample has several thousand distinct CDR3 sequences, with roughly 7.4% found just once. Antiretroviral therapy had run roughly three months, about 14 weeks, before follow-up blood collection. No cell fractionation was done, so the repertoire covers all unsorted peripheral blood T cells. Material: blood, obtained during antiretroviral therapy. The receptor set was obtained from an adult with HIV infection.

This clonotype is classed as medium-sized. This chain connects TRBV20-1 to TRBJ1-6; D might be TRBD1 (5 bases). The CDR3 runs 16 residues. CDR1 and CDR2 from the germline V gene are DFQATT and SNEGSKA (reference sequence). V lost 5 bases, J lost 3 bases, and 17 bases lay in between. The CDR3 sequence is CSARDLTQYYNSPLHF. Here the CDR3 DNA reads TGCAGTGCTCGGGACCTGACACAATACTATAATTCACCCCTCCACTTT.

V is TRBV6-6 and J is TRBJ2-7; 8 bases are a match to TRBD2. V trimming: 7 bases; J trimming: 0 bases; junction bases outside the gene matches: 8. This CDR3 is built from 15 residues. Germline V gene sequence: CDR1 MNHNY, CDR2 SVGAGI (reference sequence). This CDR3 is CASTNREGYSYEQYF. CDR3 sequence (DNA): TGTGCCAGCACCAACCGGGAGGGATACTCCTACGAGCAGTACTTC.